Each of the 20 T cell receptor beta chains below was sequenced from the same sample in a study of Ad26.COV2.S vaccination and SARS-CoV-2 variants. Profiling relied on immunoSEQ multiplex PCR, and the TCRdb table lists in-frame clones only, not all of them. The table lists about 87,000 clones, approximately 81% of them singletons. Here the sequenced sample was peripheral blood, taken after recovery from COVID-19. The receptor set was obtained from a human donor who had recovered from COVID-19.

This clone was seen a handful of times. This chain uses TRBV5-4 with TRBJ2-7, with TRBD2 identical over 8 bases. The trim removed 0 bases at V and 4 bases at J, leaving 3 bases unmatched. The length of the CDR3 is 14 residues. CDR1 is SGHNT, CDR2 YYREEE, per germline (reference sequence). The DNA for the CDR3 is TGTGCCAGCAGCTTGGGGGGACTAGGGTACGAGCAGTACTTC. Its protein is CASSLGGLGYEQYF.

V usage is TRBV28 and J usage is TRBJ2-7, with no clear D. The CDR3 runs 16 residues. Germline CDR1 is MDHEN and CDR2 is SYDVKM. V was trimmed by 2 bases and J by 5 bases, leaving 19 bases between them. CDR3 in DNA: TGTGCCAGCAGTTTAGATTTATTACGCCCTGTCGACGAGCAGTACTTC. Amino acids: CASSLDLLRPVDEQYF.

Concerning this clone itself: This may be a read error: a much more frequent sequence differs by one nucleotide. At the DNA level, this CDR3 is encoded by other sequences in the same sample as well. The chain couples TRBV6-5 to TRBJ1-4; no definite D call. The CDR3 runs to 14 residues. Trimming cost V 2 bases and J 4 bases, with 8 bases left between them. Per germline, CDR1 MNHEY and CDR2 SVGAGI. CDR3 sequence: CASSYGQFNEKLFF. The CDR3 DNA reads TGTGCCAGCAGTTACGGGCAGTTTAATGAAAAACTGTTTTTT.

This chain uses TRBV7-6 with TRBJ2-3; D possibly corresponds to TRBD2 (6 bases). This CDR3 comprises 15 residues. Trimming removed 3 bases from V and 1 base from J, with 11 bases in between. From germline, CDR1 is SGHVS and CDR2 FNYEAQ. The CDR3 region has the DNA TGTGCCAGCAGCTTCGGGGGAATCGGCACAGATACGCAGTATTTT. Its protein is CASSFGGIGTDTQYF.

This chain uses TRBV6-5 with TRBJ1-1; D unclear. Germline CDR1 MNHEY, CDR2 SVGAGI. V lost 7 bases to trimming and J lost 8 bases, with 17 bases between them. The CDR3 covers 13 residues. This CDR3 is CASTPTPSAEAFF. The CDR3 DNA follows: TGTGCCAGCACTCCGACCCCCTCCGCGGAAGCTTTCTTT.

The genes are TRBV7-9 and TRBJ2-6; TRBD1 aligns across 8 bases. CDR3 length: 19 residues. Germline V CDR1 and CDR2: SEHNR, FQNEAQ (reference sequence). The V and J ends lost 5 bases and 2 bases, in that order; junction bases with no gene match: 14. CDR3 sequence (DNA): TGTGCCAGCAGCCCAACAGGGGGAGTAAGTGGAGCTGGGGCCAACGTCCTGACTTTC. It specifies CASSPTGGVSGAGANVLTF.

This clone was counted only a few times. The V call is TRBV7-2, the J call TRBJ2-7, with a possible D match to TRBD2 (5 bases). Trimming took 1 base from V and 1 from J, leaving 17 bases between them. CDR3 length equals 17 residues. Germline CDR1 is SGHTA and CDR2 is FQGNSA. In DNA form, the CDR3 reads TGTGCCAGCAGCTTAGGGGTTGGACTCCTGGCATCCTACGAGCAGTACTTC. This codes for CASSLGVGLLASYEQYF. Drawing the rest from reference TRBV7-2 and TRBJ2-7, the complete variable domain is GAGVSQSPSNKVTEKGKDVELRCDPISGHTALYWYRQSLGQGLEFLIYFQGNSAPDKSGLPSDRFSAERTGGSVSTLTIQRTQQEDSAVYLCASSLGVGLLASYEQYFGPGTRLTVT.

The chain couples TRBV10-3 to TRBJ2-1; 7 bases agree with TRBD2. V was clipped by 4 bases and J by 10 bases; unmatched bases: 13. The CDR3 contains 15 residues. CDR1 and CDR2 from the germline V gene are ENHRY and SYGVKD. The CDR3 coding sequence is TGTGCCATCAGTGGAAAGCTAGCGGACGCATTGGAGCAGTTCTTC. Translating it yields CAISGKLADALEQFF.

CDR3 sequence (DNA): TGTGCCAGCAGTTTGCCCGGGACTAGCGCCTCCTACGAGCAGTACTTC. It codes for CASSLPGTSASYEQYF. The V and J genes are TRBV28 and TRBJ2-7; 10 bases agree with TRBD2. After removal of 3 bases from V and 0 bases from J, the junction contained 5 bases not matched to a gene. CDR1 is MDHEN, CDR2 SYDVKM, per germline. The CDR3 runs 16 residues.

The table lists this clone with a count of one. This chain connects TRBV27 to TRBJ2-7, with 7 bases lining up with TRBD1. The junction had 10 bases not matched to a gene; V was cut back by 5 bases and J by 6 bases. The CDR3 extends over 14 amino acids. CDR1 and CDR2 (germline): MNHEY, SMNVEV (reference sequence). DNA of the CDR3: TGTGCCAGCAGTGATTTTGACAGGGTGTTCGAGCAGTACTTC. It is translated as CASSDFDRVFEQYF.

The V and J genes are TRBV2 and TRBJ2-4, with 7 bases matching TRBD1. Losses at the gene ends were 2 bases for V and 1 base for J; bases not matched to a gene: 8. The CDR3 has 17 residues. Germline V lookup: CDR1 SNHLY, CDR2 FYNNEI. The CDR3 loop is CASSERGQPGAKNIQYF. The CDR3 bases are TGTGCCAGCAGTGAAAGGGGGCAGCCCGGGGCCAAAAACATTCAGTACTTC.

This clone was seen only a few times. The chain carries TRBV6-2 or TRBV6-3 and TRBJ2-2, with 9 bases lining up with TRBD2. The CDR3 covers 16 residues. CDR1 and CDR2 (germline): MNHEY, SVGEGT. V lost 5 bases, J lost 6 bases, and 10 bases stayed unmatched. The CDR3 here is CASSPLLAGGPGELFF. The DNA for the CDR3 is TGTGCCAGCAGTCCATTACTAGCGGGTGGACCCGGGGAGCTGTTTTTT.

V usage is TRBV6-5 and J usage is TRBJ2-7, with 7 positions matching TRBD1. Germline lookup yields CDR1 MNHEY and CDR2 SVGAGI. V lost 4 bases, J lost 5 bases, and 5 bases stayed unmatched. The CDR3 spans 13 residues. The CDR3 sequence: CASSSWTGNEQYF. CDR3 nucleotides: TGTGCCAGCAGTTCCTGGACAGGCAACGAGCAGTACTTC.

This sequence joins TRBV5-5 and TRBJ2-2; D is uncertain. V was cut by 3 bases and J by 4 bases, with 7 bases left in between. CDR3 size: 13 residues. Germline CDR1 reads SGHKS; CDR2 reads YYEKEE (reference sequence). CDR3 sequence: CASSSGITGELFF. The CDR3 nucleotides read TGTGCCAGCAGCTCCGGAATCACCGGGGAGCTGTTTTTT.

This clone came up once. This chain links TRBV6-2 or TRBV6-3 with TRBJ1-1; D ambiguous. Germline-derived CDR1 and CDR2 are MNHEY and SVGEGT. The CDR3 spans 13 residues. V dropped 5 bases and J dropped 6 bases, with 13 bases sitting between them. CDR3 residues: CASSLRVDAEAFF. CDR3 sequence (DNA): TGTGCCAGCAGTCTGAGGGTGGACGCTGAAGCTTTCTTT.

The V call is TRBV28, the J call TRBJ1-5; 11 bases match TRBD1. This CDR3 is 13 amino acids long. Per the germline V gene, CDR1 is MDHEN and CDR2 is SYDVKM. With 6 bases clipped from V and 6 bases from J, the junction kept 1 base outside the gene matches. This CDR3 reads CASSGTGGQPQHF. The DNA for the CDR3 is TGTGCCAGCAGCGGGACAGGGGGTCAGCCCCAGCATTTT.

The chain links TRBV6-5 to TRBJ1-5; tentatively, D is TRBD1 (5 bases). Germline V gives CDR1 MNHEY, CDR2 SVGAGI. Trimming removed 6 bases from V and 3 bases from J, with 15 bases in between. This CDR3 has 15 residues. CDR3: CASRRQGLHNQPQHF. The DNA of the CDR3 is TGTGCCAGCAGACGGCAGGGACTCCACAATCAGCCCCAGCATTTT.

The chain is built from TRBV10-3 and TRBJ1-1; weak D call: TRBD1 (5 bases). The CDR3 runs to 14 residues. V was trimmed by 3 bases and J by 1 base, leaving 9 bases between them. From germline, CDR1 is ENHRY and CDR2 SYGVKD. DNA of the CDR3: TGTGCCATCAGTGATCTGGGGGGGAACACTGAAGCTTTCTTT. Residues: CAISDLGGNTEAFF.

As DNA, the CDR3 is TGTGCCAGCAGCTTAGGAGGTACAGTATACGAGCAGTACTTC. Translated: CASSLGGTVYEQYF. The rearrangement joins TRBV7-9 to TRBJ2-7; no clear D. From germline, CDR1 is SEHNR and CDR2 FQNEAQ (reference sequence). Trimming took 1 base from V and 4 from J, leaving 11 bases between them. This CDR3 has 14 residues.

V gene TRBV5-4 combines with J gene TRBJ2-5, with no clear D. The CDR3 is 14 amino acids. Trimming removed 0 bases from V and 5 bases from J, with 11 bases in between. Germline V gene lookup returns CDR1 SGHNT and CDR2 YYREEE (reference sequence). CDR3 in DNA: TGTGCCAGCAGCTTGGGAGAATCCTACGAGACCCAGTACTTC. Encoded protein: CASSLGESYETQYF.